This T cell receptor beta chain was documented in a study of blood T cell repertoires in COVID-19. V lost 0 bases, J lost 1 base, and 10 bases lay in between. Germline V CDR1 and CDR2: SNHLY, FYNNEI. The CDR3 spans 16 residues. Clones were sequenced by immunoSEQ multiplex PCR, and TCRdb holds only the in-frame ones, with some missing. The sample contains around 300,000 clones, approximately 85% of which appear only once. In the case of this clone: In the same sample, other DNA sequences code for this CDR3.

This clonotype was sampled from a woman between 65 and 79 years old with acute or convalescent COVID-19. V gene TRBV2 combines with J gene TRBJ1-5; D perhaps matches TRBD1 (5 bases). The sample consisted of peripheral blood. CDR3 region: CASSEAGRGSNQPQHF. CDR3 coding DNA: TGTGCCAGCAGTGAAGCGGGTAGGGGAAGCAATCAGCCCCAGCATTTT.